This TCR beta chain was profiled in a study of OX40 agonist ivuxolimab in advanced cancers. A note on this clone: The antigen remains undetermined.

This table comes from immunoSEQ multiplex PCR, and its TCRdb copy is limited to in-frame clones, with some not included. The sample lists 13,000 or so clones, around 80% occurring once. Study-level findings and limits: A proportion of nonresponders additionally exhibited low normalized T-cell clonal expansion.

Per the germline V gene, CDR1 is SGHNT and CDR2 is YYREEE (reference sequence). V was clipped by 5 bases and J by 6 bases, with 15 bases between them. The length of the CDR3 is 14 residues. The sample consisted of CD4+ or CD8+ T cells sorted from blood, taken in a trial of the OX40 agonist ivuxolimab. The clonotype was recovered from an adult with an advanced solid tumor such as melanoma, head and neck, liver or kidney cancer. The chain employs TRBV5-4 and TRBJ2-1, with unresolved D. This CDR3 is CASRLGGVSNEQFF. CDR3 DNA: TGTGCCAGCAGACTGGGTGGGGTGAGCAATGAGCAGTTCTTC. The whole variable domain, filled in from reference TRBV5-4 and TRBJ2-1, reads ETGVTQSPTHLIKTRGQQVTLRCSSQSGHNTVSWYQQALGQGPQFIFQYYREEENGRGNFPPRFSGLQFPNYSSELNVNALELDDSALYLCASRLGGVSNEQFFGPGTRLTVL.